Listed below are T cell receptor beta chains from one sample, sequenced in a study of human T cells and chemical hapten exposure. Each CDR3 protein gets one entry after TCRdb re-called the RACE reads with MiXCR. The table shows approximately 85,000 distinct CDR3 sequences, with more than 8.5% occurring only once. The source was whole blood, collected in connection with sensitization to the hapten diphenylcyclopropenone (DPC). The receptors were sampled from a woman between 25 and 40 years old with alopecia areata. Some clones in this sample may be carry-over from other donors' samples. Both conserved end residues are part of each CDR3. Each record gives: J gene, D gene, V gene, clone size, CDR3 protein, CDR3 DNA. The D gene is left open where the match is weak. Size tells how often a clone was seen (once, few, many) or the class of an expanded clone, and some rows leave it out.

TRBJ2-1 | TRBD2 | TRBV29-1 | many | CSVVSSGRGEQFF | TGCAGCGTTGTGTCTAGCGGGAGAGGTGAGCAGTTCTTC
TRBJ2-7 | TRBD1 | TRBV6-2/TRBV6-3 | - | CASRTGASDYEQYF | TGTGCCAGCAGAACAGGGGCGTCGGACTACGAGCAGTACTTC
TRBJ2-2 | - | TRBV7-9 | many | CASTPLAFNTGELFF | TGTGCCAGCACTCCGCTAGCGTTCAACACCGGGGAGCTGTTTTTT
TRBJ2-1 | - | TRBV11-2 | - | CASSLEGGWRSEQFF | TGTGCCAGCAGCTTGGAAGGGGGATGGCGGAGTGAGCAGTTCTTC
TRBJ2-2 | - | TRBV6-5 | - | CASSCSPFSGTGELFF | TGTGCCAGCAGTTGCAGTCCTTTTAGCGGCACCGGGGAGCTGTTTTTT
TRBJ1-5 | - | TRBV5-6 | many | CASSSKMGVNRQPQHF | TGTGCCAGCAGCAGCAAAATGGGGGTTAATCGTCAGCCCCAGCATTTT
TRBJ1-1 | - | TRBV11-3 | many | CASSLAQAVNTEAFF | TGTGCCAGCAGCTTAGCGCAGGCGGTGAACACTGAAGCTTTCTTT
TRBJ1-3 | - | TRBV5-4 | many | CASSSGGYGNTIYF | TGTGCCAGCAGCTCTGGGGGATACGGAAACACCATATATTTT
TRBJ1-1 | - | TRBV10-1 | many | CASSEWGSSGAEAFF | TGCGCCAGCAGTGAGTGGGGGTCCTCAGGCGCTGAAGCTTTCTTT
TRBJ1-1 | - | TRBV28 | many | CASIYSPTAEAFF | TGTGCCAGCATTTACAGCCCCACGGCTGAAGCTTTCTTT
TRBJ2-7 | TRBD1 | TRBV28 | many | CASSFARDRKSYEQYF | TGTGCCAGCAGTTTCGCAAGGGACAGGAAATCCTACGAGCAGTACTTC
TRBJ2-5 | - | TRBV7-9 | - | CASSLARGLSQETQYF | TGTGCCAGCAGCTTAGCCAGGGGATTATCTCAAGAGACCCAGTACTTC
TRBJ2-7 | TRBD2 | TRBV7-2 | many | CASSLGLAGVDEQYF | TGTGCCAGCAGCTTAGGACTAGCGGGGGTAGACGAGCAGTACTTC
TRBJ2-3 | - | TRBV12-3/TRBV12-4 | - | CASARHRTDTQYF | TGTGCCAGCGCCCGCCACCGCACAGATACGCAGTATTTT
TRBJ2-2 | - | TRBV6-1 | few | CASQGSTNTGELFF | TGTGCCAGCCAAGGTAGTACGAACACCGGGGAGCTGTTTTTT
TRBJ2-7 | - | TRBV28 | many | CASRGTNYEQYF | TGTGCCAGCAGGGGGACCAACTACGAGCAGTACTTC
TRBJ2-2 | TRBD2 | TRBV12-3/TRBV12-4 | - | CASTLGAGLEAGELFF | TGTGCCAGCACCCTGGGGGCGGGACTAGAGGCCGGGGAGCTGTTTTTT
TRBJ1-5 | - | TRBV28 | - | CASEWYSNQPQHF | TGTGCCAGCGAATGGTATAGCAATCAGCCCCAGCATTTT
TRBJ2-3 | TRBD2 | TRBV5-4 | many | CASSLEGLAGGWTDTQYF | TGTGCCAGCAGCTTGGAGGGACTAGCGGGAGGGTGGACGGATACGCAGTATTTT
TRBJ1-1 | TRBD1 | TRBV29-1 | many | CSVRQPGQGNTEAFF | TGCAGCGTTCGCCAACCGGGACAGGGGAACACTGAAGCTTTCTTT
TRBJ2-7 | TRBD1 | TRBV6-2/TRBV6-3 | - | CASSYFGTGLYEQYF | TGTGCCAGCAGCTATTTTGGGACAGGCCTCTACGAGCAGTACTTC
TRBJ2-1 | - | TRBV10-1 | - | CASTPTGSPYNEQFF | TGCGCCAGCACCCCAACCGGGAGCCCCTACAATGAGCAGTTCTTC
TRBJ1-4 | TRBD1 | TRBV5-5 | few | CASTFGQDDEKLFF | TGTGCCAGCACCTTTGGACAGGATGATGAAAAACTGTTTTTT
TRBJ2-4 | - | TRBV10-1 | many | CASSPGRELAKNIQYF | TGCGCCAGCAGCCCCGGAAGGGAGTTAGCCAAAAACATTCAGTACTTC
TRBJ2-1 | - | TRBV24-1 | - | CATSDLRSGYEQFF | TGTGCCACCAGTGATTTAAGGAGTGGCTATGAGCAGTTCTTC
TRBJ1-2 | TRBD1 | TRBV11-3 | many | CASSLTGNGYTF | TGTGCCAGCAGCTTGACAGGGAATGGCTACACCTTC
TRBJ2-3 | TRBD2 | TRBV24-1 | - | CATRGGGTDTQYF | TGTGCCACCAGGGGAGGGGGCACAGATACGCAGTATTTT
TRBJ1-5 | TRBD1 | TRBV12-3/TRBV12-4 | many | CASSSPEPDRGSNQPQHF | TGTGCCAGCAGTTCACCCGAGCCCGACAGGGGTAGCAATCAGCCCCAGCATTTT
TRBJ2-4 | - | TRBV29-1 | - | CSVGQGSGIQYF | TGCAGCGTTGGGCAGGGAAGCGGCATTCAGTACTTC
TRBJ2-2 | TRBD2 | TRBV20-1 | many | CSARGLSGTSGVGLNTGELFF | TGCAGTGCTAGAGGACTATCCGGGACTAGCGGGGTAGGATTGAACACCGGGGAGCTGTTTTTT
TRBJ2-7 | TRBD1 | TRBV20-1 | many | CSAIPGQNYEQYF | TGCAGTGCTATACCGGGACAGAATTACGAGCAGTACTTC
TRBJ1-1 | - | TRBV28 | - | CATYSRTDTEAFF | TGTGCCACCTACTCACGAACGGACACTGAAGCTTTCTTT
TRBJ2-2 | TRBD1 | TRBV9 | few | CASSVATTGLAGELFF | TGTGCCAGCAGCGTAGCTACGACAGGGTTGGCCGGGGAGCTGTTTTTT
TRBJ2-3 | TRBD2 | TRBV29-1 | few | CSAGLAGTDTQYF | TGCAGCGCGGGACTAGCAGGCACAGATACGCAGTATTTT
TRBJ2-6 | - | TRBV19 | few | CASSSGTTSGANVLTF | TGTGCCAGTAGTTCAGGGACGACCTCTGGGGCCAACGTCCTGACTTTC
TRBJ2-6 | - | TRBV3-1 | - | CASSTTPRANVLTF | TGTGCCAGCAGCACGACCCCTAGGGCCAACGTCCTGACTTTC
TRBJ2-4 | - | TRBV7-9 | many | CASSPLGSPMQANIQYF | TGTGCCAGCAGCCCACTCGGGTCCCCAATGCAGGCAAACATTCAGTACTTC
TRBJ2-7 | - | TRBV6-2/TRBV6-3 | few | CASRDNGREQYF | TGTGCCAGCAGAGACAACGGGCGGGAGCAGTACTTC
TRBJ2-1 | TRBD1 | TRBV7-2 | few | CASSARTGLTYNEQFF | TGTGCCAGCAGCGCCAGGACAGGGCTGACCTACAATGAGCAGTTCTTC
TRBJ1-1 | - | TRBV29-1 | many | CSVVGGMWAFF | TGCAGCGTTGTTGGGGGGATGTGGGCTTTCTTT
TRBJ2-1 | TRBD2 | TRBV4-1 | - | CASSQVPPSGPFNEQFF | TGCGCCAGCAGCCAAGTCCCACCTAGCGGACCCTTCAATGAGCAGTTCTTC
TRBJ2-1 | TRBD2 | TRBV29-1 | - | CSVRTGLAVYNEQFF | TGCAGCGTTCGAACAGGACTAGCTGTATACAATGAGCAGTTCTTC
TRBJ2-3 | TRBD2 | TRBV12-3/TRBV12-4 | few | CASRERGGRDTQYF | TGTGCCAGCAGGGAGCGGGGGGGCCGAGATACGCAGTATTTT
TRBJ2-3 | - | TRBV9 | few | CASSVGSQASTDTQYF | TGTGCCAGCAGCGTAGGCAGCCAAGCTAGCACAGATACGCAGTATTTT
TRBJ1-2 | TRBD1 | TRBV6-5 | many | CASTPRTGGYGYTF | TGTGCCAGCACCCCGCGGACAGGGGGATATGGCTACACCTTC
TRBJ2-1 | TRBD2 | TRBV3-1 | many | CASSRIAGGVYNEQFF | TGTGCCAGCAGCCGGATAGCGGGAGGAGTGTACAATGAGCAGTTCTTC
TRBJ2-3 | TRBD2 | TRBV7-2 | few | CASSLMRERTDTQYF | TGTGCCAGCAGCTTAATGCGGGAGCGCACAGATACGCAGTATTTT
TRBJ1-2 | - | TRBV7-2 | many | CASSPGYGYTF | TGTGCCAGCAGCCCTGGTTATGGCTACACCTTC
TRBJ2-5 | - | TRBV3-1 | - | CASSLPGHEETQYF | TGTGCCAGCAGCCTCCCGGGTCATGAAGAGACCCAGTACTTC
TRBJ2-2 | TRBD1 | TRBV10-3 | - | CAISEAGTGNTGELFF | TGTGCCATCAGCGAAGCCGGGACAGGGAACACCGGGGAGCTGTTTTTT
TRBJ2-7 | TRBD2 | TRBV29-1 | many | CSVLAGGDEQYF | TGCAGCGTTCTAGCGGGAGGGGACGAGCAGTACTTC
TRBJ1-4 | - | TRBV29-1 | few | CSVGDRQGANEKLFF | TGCAGCGTCGGAGACAGGCAGGGAGCTAATGAAAAACTGTTTTTT
TRBJ1-5 | TRBD1 | TRBV10-2 | many | CASSESRTGGHQPQHF | TGCGCCAGCAGTGAGTCCCGGACAGGGGGCCATCAGCCCCAGCATTTT
TRBJ1-5 | TRBD1 | TRBV2 | many | CASSETGYNQPQHF | TGTGCCAGCAGCGAGACAGGGTACAATCAGCCCCAGCATTTT